These T cell receptor beta chains were read from a single sample in a study of shared clonotypes between healthy human individuals. Generated by immunoSEQ multiplex PCR, the TCRdb table keeps only in-frame clones and is missing some. The sample has roughly 2.4 million clones, around 95% seen once. The sample was naive CD4+ T cells sorted from blood. All receptors come from a man aged 18 to 30 in good health. The CDR3 runs from the conserved cysteine through the conserved F or W. The D gene is left open where the match is weak. Not every row has a clone size; where given, it reads once, few, many or a size class.

v_gene: TRBV7-9; d_gene: TRBD2; j_gene: TRBJ2-7; abundance: NA; CDR3aa: CASSFVESSGAYEQYF; CDR3nt: TGTGCCAGCAGCTTCGTTGAGTCTAGCGGCGCCTACGAGCAGTACTTC
v_gene: TRBV5-1; d_gene: TRBD1; j_gene: TRBJ1-3; abundance: NA; CDR3aa: CASSSTGDGNTIYF; CDR3nt: TGCGCCAGCAGCTCGACAGGGGACGGAAACACCATATATTTT
v_gene: TRBV7-8; d_gene: TRBD2; j_gene: TRBJ2-5; abundance: NA; CDR3aa: CASTLGSGGLQETQYF; CDR3nt: TGTGCCAGCACCCTGGGGTCGGGGGGACTCCAAGAGACCCAGTACTTC
v_gene: TRBV5-1; d_gene: NA; j_gene: TRBJ1-6; abundance: NA; CDR3aa: CASSQQGYNSPLHF; CDR3nt: TGCGCCAGCAGCCAACAGGGTTATAATTCACCCCTCCACTTT
v_gene: TRBV30; d_gene: TRBD2; j_gene: TRBJ2-5; abundance: NA; CDR3aa: CAWSVPPGGETQYF; CDR3nt: TGTGCCTGGAGTGTACCTCCCGGGGGGGAGACCCAGTACTTC
v_gene: TRBV2; d_gene: NA; j_gene: TRBJ1-5; abundance: NA; CDR3aa: CASSLTGLSQPQHF; CDR3nt: TGTGCCAGCAGCTTGACAGGACTCAGCCAGCCCCAGCATTTT
v_gene: TRBV10-3; d_gene: NA; j_gene: TRBJ1-1; abundance: NA; CDR3aa: CATGGSLNTEAFF; CDR3nt: TGTGCCACTGGAGGGAGTTTGAACACTGAAGCTTTCTTT
v_gene: TRBV5-5; d_gene: NA; j_gene: TRBJ2-7; abundance: NA; CDR3aa: CASSLGGTVSYEQYF; CDR3nt: TGTGCCAGCAGCTTGGGCGGGACGGTATCCTACGAGCAGTACTTC
v_gene: TRBV4-3; d_gene: NA; j_gene: TRBJ2-2; abundance: once; CDR3aa: CASSQDIQENTGELFF; CDR3nt: TGCGCCAGCAGCCAAGATATCCAGGAGAACACCGGGGAGCTGTTTTTT
v_gene: TRBV6-1; d_gene: NA; j_gene: TRBJ1-2; abundance: once; CDR3aa: CASSEQYQVSYGYTF; CDR3nt: TGTGCCAGCAGTGAACAATATCAGGTTTCCTATGGCTACACCTTC
v_gene: TRBV7-2; d_gene: TRBD2; j_gene: TRBJ2-4; abundance: NA; CDR3aa: CASSSTGTSGRGAKNIQYF; CDR3nt: TGTGCCAGCAGCTCGACCGGGACTAGCGGGAGGGGGGCCAAAAACATTCAGTACTTC
v_gene: TRBV5-1; d_gene: NA; j_gene: TRBJ2-5; abundance: NA; CDR3aa: CASSLVGGAETQYF; CDR3nt: TGCGCCAGCAGCTTGGTAGGCGGGGCGGAGACCCAGTACTTC
v_gene: TRBV10-3; d_gene: NA; j_gene: TRBJ2-3; abundance: NA; CDR3aa: CAISEDTSTDTQYF; CDR3nt: TGTGCCATCAGTGAGGACACGTCGACAGATACGCAGTATTTT
v_gene: TRBV10-3; d_gene: NA; j_gene: TRBJ1-6; abundance: NA; CDR3aa: CAISRTPPDNSPLHF; CDR3nt: TGTGCCATCAGTCGAACGCCCCCGGATAATTCACCCCTCCACTTT
v_gene: TRBV10-3; d_gene: TRBD1; j_gene: TRBJ2-7; abundance: NA; CDR3aa: CAIRATGGEQYF; CDR3nt: TGTGCCATCAGGGCCACAGGGGGCGAGCAGTACTTC
v_gene: TRBV4-1; d_gene: TRBD2; j_gene: TRBJ2-7; abundance: NA; CDR3aa: CASSQRTSGYEQYF; CDR3nt: TGCGCCAGCAGCCAAAGGACTAGCGGCTACGAGCAGTACTTC
v_gene: TRBV6-5; d_gene: TRBD1; j_gene: TRBJ2-1; abundance: NA; CDR3aa: CASRTGQGIVNEQFF; CDR3nt: TGTGCCAGCAGAACCGGACAGGGGATAGTAAATGAGCAGTTCTTC
v_gene: TRBV10-3; d_gene: NA; j_gene: TRBJ2-7; abundance: NA; CDR3aa: CAISDSGTTYEQYF; CDR3nt: TGTGCCATCAGTGATTCCGGGACAACCTACGAGCAGTACTTC
v_gene: TRBV5-1; d_gene: NA; j_gene: TRBJ2-7; abundance: NA; CDR3aa: CASSLGKLDYEQYF; CDR3nt: TGCGCCAGCAGCTTGGGGAAGTTGGACTACGAGCAGTACTTC
v_gene: TRBV25-1; d_gene: NA; j_gene: TRBJ1-1; abundance: NA; CDR3aa: CASSDEVGTEAFF; CDR3nt: TGTGCCAGCAGTGATGAGGTTGGGACTGAAGCTTTCTTT
v_gene: TRBV6-1; d_gene: NA; j_gene: TRBJ2-7; abundance: NA; CDR3aa: CASSEARSYEQYF; CDR3nt: TGTGCCAGCAGTGAAGCTCGGTCCTACGAGCAGTACTTC
v_gene: TRBV30; d_gene: NA; j_gene: TRBJ1-4; abundance: NA; CDR3aa: CAWSVAGAGEKLFF; CDR3nt: TGTGCCTGGAGTGTGGCAGGGGCAGGAGAAAAACTGTTTTTT
v_gene: TRBV28; d_gene: TRBD1; j_gene: TRBJ2-7; abundance: NA; CDR3aa: CASGQGTYEQYF; CDR3nt: TGTGCCAGCGGACAGGGAACCTACGAGCAGTACTTC
v_gene: TRBV5-6; d_gene: NA; j_gene: TRBJ1-1; abundance: NA; CDR3aa: CASSSDPQGSTEAFF; CDR3nt: TGTGCCAGCAGCTCCGACCCACAGGGTTCCACTGAAGCTTTCTTT
v_gene: TRBV19; d_gene: NA; j_gene: TRBJ1-5; abundance: NA; CDR3aa: CASHPSLDSNQPQHF; CDR3nt: TGTGCCAGCCATCCTTCACTTGATAGCAATCAGCCCCAGCATTTT
v_gene: TRBV6-6; d_gene: NA; j_gene: TRBJ2-7; abundance: once; CDR3aa: CASSRRDGGIYEQYF; CDR3nt: TGTGCCAGCAGTCGTCGGGACGGAGGTATCTACGAGCAGTACTTC
v_gene: TRBV30; d_gene: NA; j_gene: TRBJ2-7; abundance: NA; CDR3aa: CAWSVQLRQPYEQYF; CDR3nt: TGTGCCTGGAGTGTACAGTTAAGACAGCCGTACGAGCAGTACTTC
v_gene: TRBV5-1; d_gene: NA; j_gene: TRBJ1-4; abundance: NA; CDR3aa: CASSLEGWRSNEKLFF; CDR3nt: TGCGCCAGCAGCTTGGAAGGCTGGAGGAGTAATGAAAAACTGTTTTTT
v_gene: TRBV7-2; d_gene: TRBD2; j_gene: TRBJ2-1; abundance: NA; CDR3aa: CASSLVPGLAGGDNEQFF; CDR3nt: TGTGCCAGCAGCTTGGTCCCGGGACTAGCGGGGGGAGACAATGAGCAGTTCTTC
v_gene: TRBV30; d_gene: NA; j_gene: TRBJ1-5; abundance: NA; CDR3aa: CAWSVGRGQPQHF; CDR3nt: TGTGCCTGGAGTGTGGGGAGGGGACAGCCCCAGCATTTT
v_gene: TRBV5-1; d_gene: NA; j_gene: TRBJ2-1; abundance: NA; CDR3aa: CASSLGTIYNEQFF; CDR3nt: TGCGCCAGCAGCTTGGGGACCATCTACAATGAGCAGTTCTTC
v_gene: TRBV21-1; d_gene: NA; j_gene: TRBJ2-7; abundance: NA; CDR3aa: CASSNWQLGHEQYF; CDR3nt: TGTGCCAGCAGCAATTGGCAGCTGGGGCACGAGCAGTACTTC
v_gene: TRBV9; d_gene: TRBD2; j_gene: TRBJ2-7; abundance: NA; CDR3aa: CASSPGLENEQYF; CDR3nt: TGTGCCAGCAGCCCGGGACTAGAAAACGAGCAGTACTTC
v_gene: TRBV5-4; d_gene: TRBD1; j_gene: TRBJ2-7; abundance: NA; CDR3aa: CASSLAARGPYEQYF; CDR3nt: TGTGCCAGCAGCTTGGCGGCCAGGGGGCCCTACGAGCAGTACTTC
v_gene: TRBV27; d_gene: NA; j_gene: TRBJ1-6; abundance: NA; CDR3aa: CASSLFAVLNSPLHF; CDR3nt: TGTGCCAGCAGTTTATTCGCGGTGCTTAATTCACCCCTCCACTTT
v_gene: TRBV11-2; d_gene: TRBD2; j_gene: TRBJ2-5; abundance: NA; CDR3aa: CASSLGLAPQLGQYF; CDR3nt: TGTGCCAGCAGCTTAGGACTAGCGCCACAATTGGGCCAGTACTTC
v_gene: TRBV5-1; d_gene: NA; j_gene: TRBJ1-6; abundance: NA; CDR3aa: CASSLGTAGSPLHF; CDR3nt: TGCGCCAGCAGCTTGGGGACAGCGGGTTCACCCCTCCACTTT
v_gene: TRBV27; d_gene: NA; j_gene: TRBJ1-6; abundance: NA; CDR3aa: CASSLSTPAVSPLHF; CDR3nt: TGTGCCAGCAGTTTATCCACCCCGGCGGTATCCCCCCTCCACTTT
v_gene: TRBV14; d_gene: NA; j_gene: TRBJ2-3; abundance: NA; CDR3aa: CASSQGYSGGDTQYF; CDR3nt: TGTGCCAGCAGCCAAGGGTACAGCGGAGGCGATACGCAGTATTTT
v_gene: TRBV28; d_gene: NA; j_gene: TRBJ1-1; abundance: NA; CDR3aa: CASSSGFENTEAFF; CDR3nt: TGTGCCAGCAGTTCAGGGTTTGAGAACACTGAAGCTTTCTTT
v_gene: TRBV18; d_gene: NA; j_gene: TRBJ2-2; abundance: NA; CDR3aa: CASSPPSNTGELFF; CDR3nt: TGTGCCAGCTCTCCACCCTCGAACACCGGGGAGCTGTTTTTT
v_gene: TRBV25-1; d_gene: TRBD2; j_gene: TRBJ2-1; abundance: once; CDR3aa: CASSGGWGSGSEQFF; CDR3nt: TGTGCCAGCAGTGGGGGTTGGGGTAGCGGGAGTGAGCAGTTCTTC